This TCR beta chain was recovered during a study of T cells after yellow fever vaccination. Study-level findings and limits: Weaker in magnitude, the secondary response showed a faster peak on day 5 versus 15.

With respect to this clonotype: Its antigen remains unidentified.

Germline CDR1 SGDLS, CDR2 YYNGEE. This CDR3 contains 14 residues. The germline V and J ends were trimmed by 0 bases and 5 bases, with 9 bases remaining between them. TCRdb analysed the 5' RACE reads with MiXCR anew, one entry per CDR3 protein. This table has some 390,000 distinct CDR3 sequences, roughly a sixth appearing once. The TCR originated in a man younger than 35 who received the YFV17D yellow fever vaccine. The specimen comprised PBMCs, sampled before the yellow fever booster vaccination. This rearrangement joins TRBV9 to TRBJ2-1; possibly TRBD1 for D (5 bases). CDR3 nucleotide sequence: TGTGCCAGCAGCGTAGCTCAGGGTGACAATGAGCAGTTCTTC. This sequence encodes CASSVAQGDNEQFF.